The 9 T cell receptor beta chains below all came from one sample that was sequenced in a study of metastatic and nonmetastatic thyroid tumors (dated by TCRdb to 2020 to 2021). No patient had received any treatment before thyroid surgery. Receptor amplification or capture employed PCR. The listed sequencing device is Illumina HiSeq 4000. Starting from the raw public reads, TCRdb applied fastp trimming at Q25, assembled clones with MiXCR and retained in-frame beta chains. The sample has some 4,000 clones on record, around a third of them singletons. The ten most abundant clones make up about 25% of the sample. Sequencing was done on a sample of adjacent normal tissue. These receptors were collected from a male donor with papillary thyroid cancer or a benign thyroid nodule (not recorded which). Some clones in this sample may be carry-over from other donors' samples.

The chain has TRBV27 and TRBJ2-7; 10 bases align to TRBD2. The CDR3 loop spans 16 amino acids. The trim removed 1 base at V and 13 bases at J, leaving 16 bases unmatched. Germline loops: CDR1 MNHEY, CDR2 SMNVEV (reference sequence). Here the CDR3 DNA reads TGTGCCAGCAGTTTATTTGGGACTAGCGAGGTGGCCACCCCTTACTTC. It specifies CASSLFGTSEVATPYF.

In this sample, this clone turned up a few times. The chain has TRBV6-1 and TRBJ2-1; 12 bases line up with TRBD1. Germline V gene sequence: CDR1 MNHNS, CDR2 SASEGT. The CDR3 has 15 amino acids. Losses at the gene ends were 6 bases for V and 12 bases for J; bases not matched to a gene: 12. DNA of the CDR3: TGTGCCAGCAGACAGGGACAGGGGGCTGGTCCCGTGCAGTTCTTC. This translates into CASRQGQGAGPVQFF.

This clone showed up just a few times. CDR3 sequence (DNA): TGTGCCAGCACCCGGGTGGGCGGGGTCAATCAGCCCCAGCATTTT. This codes for CASTRVGGVNQPQHF. The rearrangement joins TRBV6-1 to TRBJ1-5, with D unresolved. Trimming shortened V by 7 bases and J by 3 bases, and 16 bases separated the two germline ends. Looked up from germline, CDR1 is MNHNS and CDR2 is SASEGT. This CDR3 is built from 15 residues.

Many counts were recorded for this clone. A much more abundant neighbour one base away suggests this may be a read error. Other DNA sequences of this sample code for an identical CDR3. The chain is built from TRBV15 and TRBJ1-4, with 7 bases lining up with TRBD1. The CDR3 spans 17 residues. The germline gives CDR1 LNHNV, CDR2 YYDKDF (reference sequence). The chain's CDR3 is CATSRNGRARGGEKLFF. CDR3 DNA sequence: TGCGCCACCAGCAGAAACGGACGCGCCAGGGGGGGTGAAAAACTGTTTTTT.

This clone is classed as medium-sized (0.01 to 0.1%). The J gene is TRBJ2-1, the V gene TRBV7-3; D perhaps matches TRBD1 (5 bases). The CDR3 runs 15 residues. Per the germline V gene, CDR1 is SGHTA and CDR2 is FQGTGA. V gave up 3 bases and J gave up 3 bases, with 12 bases separating them. The CDR3 region has the DNA TGTGCCAGCAGCTTCAGGCAGGGCGTCTACAATGAGCAGTTCTTC. Its translation: CASSFRQGVYNEQFF.

Relative to its sample, this clone is large. This chain links TRBV10-1 with TRBJ2-7, with no clear D. The CDR3 is 15 amino acids. Germline values: CDR1 WNHNN, CDR2 SYGVQD (reference sequence). Deletions cut 3 bases from V and 3 bases from J, with 15 bases between. CDR3 residues: CASSEGRGTFYEQYF. As DNA, the CDR3 is TGCGCCAGCAGTGAAGGCCGAGGAACCTTCTACGAGCAGTACTTC.

This clone was found a few times. The chain recombines TRBV6-1 with TRBJ1-5; no firm D call. CDR1 is MNHNS and CDR2 is SASEGT in the germline V gene. CDR3 length equals 14 residues. Trimming took off 10 bases at V and 0 bases at J, with 13 bases between the two ends. The CDR3 is CATKGLNSNQPQHF. In DNA, the CDR3 is TGTGCCACCAAGGGTCTCAATAGCAATCAGCCCCAGCATTTT.

A few counts support this clone. The chain couples TRBV6-2 or TRBV6-3 to TRBJ2-1; TRBD2 matches at 8 bases. V was pared by 2 bases and J by 3 bases, with 3 bases of the junction left unmatched. Germline V gene data show CDR1 as MNHEY and CDR2 as SVGEGT. The CDR3 is 15 amino acids. The CDR3 coding sequence is TGTGCCAGCAGTTACCCTGGGACTAGCTACAATGAGCAGTTCTTC. Translation gives CASSYPGTSYNEQFF.

This clone occurred once. The chain is built from TRBV5-1 and TRBJ2-3; D might be TRBD2 (6 bases). CDR3 size: 14 residues. Per the germline V gene, CDR1 is SGHRS and CDR2 is YFSETQ. Trimming took off 5 bases at V and 4 bases at J, with 14 bases between the two ends. The CDR3 loop reads CASSSGPASDTQYF. In nucleotides, the CDR3 is TGCGCCAGCAGTAGCGGACCGGCCTCAGATACGCAGTATTTT.